Below, 28 T cell receptor beta chains from the same sample are listed, as sequenced in a study of cytomegalovirus exposure and HLA in healthy donors. The PCR used 60 Vbeta and 13 Jbeta primers. Clones were sequenced by immunoSEQ multiplex PCR, and TCRdb holds only the in-frame ones, with some missing. In all, the sample yields 200,000 to 250,000 clones. The sequenced sample was PBMCs. The receptors were gathered from a woman under 40 in good health and CMV-seropositive.

This chain connects TRBV27 to TRBJ2-7; 9 bases agree with TRBD1. Germline V gene sequence: CDR1 MNHEY, CDR2 SMNVEV (reference sequence). J was trimmed by 6 bases and V by 6 bases; bases with no gene match: 9. This CDR3 has 14 residues. The CDR3 DNA reads TGTGCCAGCAGACCCGGGACAGGGTTACTCGAGCAGTACTTC. It specifies CASRPGTGLLEQYF.

J is TRBJ2-1 and V is TRBV4-1; D not certain. Germline CDR1 MGHRA, CDR2 YSYEKL. The V end lost 2 bases, the J end lost 5 bases, and 13 bases lay between the germline ends. This CDR3 contains 15 residues. This CDR3 is CASSQLPFLHNEQFF. For the CDR3, the DNA is TGCGCCAGCAGCCAACTCCCCTTCCTCCACAATGAGCAGTTCTTC.

This chain connects TRBV29-1 to TRBJ2-3; 9 bases are shared with TRBD2. The CDR3 has 14 residues. With 3 bases clipped from V and 4 bases from J, the junction kept 5 bases outside the gene matches. The germline gives CDR1 SQVTM, CDR2 ANQGSEA. This CDR3 reads CSVEIAGVSDTQYF. DNA of the CDR3: TGCAGCGTTGAGATAGCGGGAGTTTCAGATACGCAGTATTTT.

This rearrangement joins TRBV7-2 to TRBJ2-7, with D tentatively TRBD2 (6 bases). Germline V gene lookup returns CDR1 SGHTA and CDR2 FQGNSA. The CDR3 is 15 residues long. Trimming removed 5 bases from V and 2 bases from J, with 16 bases in between. The CDR3 region is CASSQEGRWTYEQYF. The CDR3 region has the DNA TGTGCCAGCAGCCAGGAGGGTAGGTGGACCTACGAGCAGTACTTC.

The chain recombines TRBV6-1 with TRBJ1-1; no clear D gene. The CDR3 has 16 residues. The V gene's germline CDR1 is MNHNS and CDR2 SASEGT. V was pared by 2 bases and J by 3 bases, with 16 bases between. CDR3 sequence reads: CASSEIPRRTYTEAFF. DNA of the CDR3: TGTGCCAGCAGTGAAATTCCCCGACGGACTTACACTGAAGCTTTCTTT.

This sequence joins TRBV6-5 and TRBJ1-1; 7 nucleotides match TRBD1. CDR1 is MNHEY and CDR2 is SVGAGI in the germline V gene. The ends lost 10 bases at V and 4 bases at J; junction bases unmatched: 6. This CDR3 has 12 amino acids. The DNA for the CDR3 is TGTGCCACCTCGACAGGGTTCACTGAAGCTTTCTTT. Its protein is CATSTGFTEAFF.

V is TRBV15 and J is TRBJ1-4, with 9 bases matching TRBD1. CDR1 LNHNV and CDR2 YYDKDF come from the germline V gene (reference sequence). CDR3 length equals 17 residues. With 3 bases clipped from V and 6 bases from J, the junction kept 11 bases outside the gene matches. CDR3 in DNA: TGTGCCACCAGCAGTCTTCCTGGACAGGGGCCGTATGAAAAACTGTTTTTT. It is translated as CATSSLPGQGPYEKLFF.

The chain uses TRBV2 and TRBJ2-2; 10 nucleotides match TRBD2. The V and J ends lost 9 bases and 5 bases, in that order; junction bases with no gene match: 9. Looked up from germline, CDR1 is SNHLY and CDR2 is FYNNEI. CDR3 size: 15 residues. The CDR3: CASTSGVLGTGELFF. The CDR3 DNA sequence: TGTGCCAGTACTAGCGGGGTCCTCGGAACCGGGGAGCTGTTTTTT.

V is TRBV6-5 and J is TRBJ2-7, with 11 bases identical to TRBD1. The germline V gene encodes CDR1 MNHEY and CDR2 SVGAGI. V trimming: 6 bases; J trimming: 5 bases; junction bases outside the gene matches: 6. The CDR3 is made up of 14 amino acids. The DNA for the CDR3 is TGTGCCAGCAGCGGACAGGGGGCTCTCAACGAGCAGTACTTC. This translates into CASSGQGALNEQYF.

The genes are TRBV7-9 and TRBJ2-1; TRBD1 is a possible D gene (6 bases). The CDR3 loop spans 11 amino acids. V shed 5 bases and J shed 10 bases, with 9 bases lying between them. CDR1 and CDR2 (germline): SEHNR, FQNEAQ (reference sequence). This chain's CDR3 is CASSLDREQFF. DNA for the CDR3: TGTGCCAGCAGCCTCGACAGGGAGCAGTTCTTC. The whole variable domain, filled in from reference TRBV7-9 and TRBJ2-1, reads DTGVSQNPRHKITKRGQNVTFRCDPISEHNRLYWYRQTLGQGPEFLTYFQNEAQLEKSRLLSDRFSAERPKGSFSTLEIQRTEQGDSAMYLCASSLDREQFFGPGTRLTVL.

The chain links TRBV2 to TRBJ1-4; tentatively, D is TRBD1 (6 bases). CDR1 and CDR2 (germline): SNHLY, FYNNEI. Trimming removed 8 bases from V and 10 bases from J, with 17 bases in between. The CDR3 runs to 13 residues. CDR3 region: CASRGGEVGKLFF. The CDR3 DNA is TGTGCCAGCCGCGGGGGCGAGGTAGGAAAACTGTTTTTT. Looking up the rest from reference TRBV2 and TRBJ1-4 gives the full variable domain: EPEVTQTPSHQVTQMGQEVILRCVPISNHLYFYWYRQILGQKVEFLVSFYNNEISEKSEIFDDQFSVERPDGSNFTLKIRSTKLEDSAMYFCASRGGEVGKLFFGSGTQLSVL.

This rearrangement joins TRBV5-1 to TRBJ1-4; weak D call: TRBD1 (6 bases). From germline, CDR1 is SGHRS and CDR2 YFSETQ. CDR3 length: 13 residues. Trimming left V 4 bases short and J 8 bases short, with 12 bases between. CDR3 bases: TGCGCCAGCAGCCCCACTGACAGGGAAAAACTGTTTTTT. It specifies CASSPTDREKLFF.

The rearrangement uses TRBV7-8 and TRBJ2-1; D uncertain. CDR3 length equals 15 residues. Trimming took 1 base from V and 0 from J, leaving 7 bases between them. The germline V gene encodes CDR1 SGHVS and CDR2 FQNEAQ. The CDR3 DNA reads TGTGCCAGCAGCTTAGAACTAAGCTCCTACAATGAGCAGTTCTTC. Translation gives CASSLELSSYNEQFF.

V is TRBV5-1 and J is TRBJ1-1; a possible D gene is TRBD1 (5 bases). The CDR3 runs to 14 residues. Germline CDR1 SGHRS, CDR2 YFSETQ. Trimming stripped 0 bases from V and 8 bases from J, with 14 bases between. CDR3 in DNA: TGCGCCAGCAGCTTGGCCCCAGGGCAGGAAGAAGCTTTCTTT. Amino acids: CASSLAPGQEEAFF.

The rearrangement uses TRBV7-6 and TRBJ2-2; D is perhaps TRBD2 (6 bases). The ends were cut back, 1 base at V and 4 bases at J, with 16 bases in the middle. The CDR3 has 17 amino acids. CDR1 and CDR2 (germline): SGHVS, FNYEAQ. The CDR3 sequence: CASSLVFGSGSTGELFF. DNA for the CDR3: TGTGCCAGCAGCTTAGTGTTCGGGAGTGGCAGCACCGGGGAGCTGTTTTTT.

This sequence joins TRBV30 and TRBJ2-5; 7 bases fit TRBD1. Germline assignment: CDR1 GTSNPN and CDR2 SVGIG (reference sequence). V lost 4 bases and J lost 4; bases outside the gene matches: 0. The CDR3 covers 11 residues. CDR3 loop: CAWNRGETQYF. CDR3 bases: TGTGCCTGGAACAGGGGAGAGACCCAGTACTTC.

The chain combines TRBV4-1 with TRBJ1-6; D is unresolved. Trimming pared 1 base from V and 4 bases from J, leaving 5 bases between. Germline V gene lookup returns CDR1 MGHRA and CDR2 YSYEKL. The CDR3 runs to 14 residues. CDR3 DNA sequence: TGCGCCAGCAGCCAAGGAGGTTATAATTCACCCCTCCACTTT. This codes for CASSQGGYNSPLHF.

V usage is TRBV5-6 and J usage is TRBJ2-4, with TRBD1 identical over 7 bases. The CDR3 has 14 amino acids. The V gene's germline CDR1 is SGHDT and CDR2 YYEEEE. Trimming cost V 0 bases and J 8 bases; bases outside gene matches: 5. CDR3: CASSLGQGWDIQYF. CDR3 DNA sequence: TGTGCCAGCAGCTTGGGACAGGGTTGGGACATTCAGTACTTC.

The chain joins TRBV9 to TRBJ2-2; D perhaps matches TRBD2 (5 bases). The V and J ends lost 6 bases and 7 bases respectively, with 10 bases between them. This CDR3 has 12 residues. Germline V gives CDR1 SGDLS, CDR2 YYNGEE. CDR3 in amino acids: CASNLAFGELFF. The CDR3 nucleotides are TGTGCCAGCAACCTAGCTTTCGGGGAGCTGTTTTTT.

The chain uses TRBV6-5 and TRBJ2-7; weak D call: TRBD2 (5 bases). The CDR3 runs 15 residues. V shed 0 bases and J shed 2 bases, with 11 bases lying between them. Germline V gives CDR1 MNHEY, CDR2 SVGAGI. This chain's CDR3 is CASSYSTGFTYEQYF. CDR3 sequence (DNA): TGTGCCAGCAGTTACTCGACGGGGTTCACCTACGAGCAGTACTTC.

The chain couples TRBV18 to TRBJ1-5; weak D call: TRBD1 (5 bases). This CDR3 is 14 amino acids long. Per the germline V gene, CDR1 is KGHSH and CDR2 is LQKENI. Trimming left V 1 base short and J 1 base short, with 5 bases between. The CDR3 sequence: CASSPQGSNQPQHF. The CDR3 nucleotides are TGTGCCAGCTCACCACAGGGGAGCAATCAGCCCCAGCATTTT.

V is TRBV6-4 and J is TRBJ1-2; TRBD1 matches at 8 bases. V shed 5 bases, J shed 2 bases, and the junction held 4 bases outside the gene matches. This CDR3 has 14 amino acids. The germline gives CDR1 MRHNA, CDR2 SNTAGT. CDR3 region: CASSPGGANYGYTF. The CDR3 nucleotides are TGTGCCAGCAGTCCAGGGGGCGCGAACTATGGCTACACCTTC.

The V and J genes are TRBV19 and TRBJ2-7; 7 bases are shared with TRBD2. Germline V gene data show CDR1 as LNHDA and CDR2 as SQIVND (reference sequence). With V trimmed by 5 bases and J by 2 bases, 6 bases remained unmatched. The CDR3 spans 14 residues. The CDR3, as DNA: TGTGCCAGTAGTCCACCCGGGAGGCCCTACGAGCAGTACTTC. Translation gives CASSPPGRPYEQYF. The full variable domain, in which reference TRBV19 and TRBJ2-7 provide the parts outside the CDR3, is DGGITQSPKYLFRKEGQNVTLSCEQNLNHDAMYWYRQDPGQGLRLIYYSQIVNDFQKGDIAEGYSVSREKKESFPLTVTSAQKNPTAFYLCASSPPGRPYEQYFGPGTRLTVT.

The J gene is TRBJ1-2, the V gene TRBV18; D is possibly TRBD1 (6 bases). This CDR3 is 14 amino acids long. The germline V gene has CDR1 KGHSH and CDR2 LQKENI. V dropped 3 bases and J dropped 3 bases, with 11 bases sitting between them. In nucleotides, the CDR3 is TGTGCCAGCTCACCCCGGGACACGGACTATGGCTACACCTTC. It specifies CASSPRDTDYGYTF.

This CDR3 is CASRGTSGRAYNEQFF. As DNA, the CDR3 is TGTGCCAGCCGCGGGACTAGCGGGAGGGCCTACAATGAGCAGTTCTTC. The rearrangement uses TRBV14 and TRBJ2-1; TRBD2 agrees at 16 bases. The V gene's germline CDR1 is SGHDN and CDR2 FVKESK. V was clipped by 8 bases and J by 2 bases; unmatched bases: 3. The CDR3 has 16 amino acids.

The genes are TRBV11-3 and TRBJ2-1, with 9 bases fitting TRBD2. The CDR3 is made up of 17 amino acids. The V and J ends lost 1 base and 6 bases, in that order; junction bases with no gene match: 10. Germline assignment: CDR1 SGHNT and CDR2 YENEEA. The CDR3 DNA sequence: TGTGCCAGCAGCTTAGGGACCGCAGCGGGGGGTCCCAATGAGCAGTTCTTC. It codes for CASSLGTAAGGPNEQFF.

V is TRBV4-2 and J is TRBJ2-7; 7 positions agree with TRBD1. The CDR3 is 13 residues long. The V gene's germline CDR1 is LGHNA and CDR2 YNFKEQ. CDR3: CSSGTVSSYEQYF. The CDR3 nucleotides read TGTTCATCCGGGACAGTAAGCTCCTACGAGCAGTACTTC.

V usage is TRBV4-1 and J usage is TRBJ2-7; possible D gene TRBD2, 7 bases. There are 17 residues in the CDR3. CDR1 is MGHRA and CDR2 is YSYEKL in the germline V gene. Trimming pared 4 bases from V and 2 bases from J, leaving 21 bases between. The CDR3 spells CASSPPFPGGSTYEQYF. The CDR3 region has the DNA TGCGCCAGCAGCCCACCTTTCCCGGGGGGCAGTACCTACGAGCAGTACTTC.